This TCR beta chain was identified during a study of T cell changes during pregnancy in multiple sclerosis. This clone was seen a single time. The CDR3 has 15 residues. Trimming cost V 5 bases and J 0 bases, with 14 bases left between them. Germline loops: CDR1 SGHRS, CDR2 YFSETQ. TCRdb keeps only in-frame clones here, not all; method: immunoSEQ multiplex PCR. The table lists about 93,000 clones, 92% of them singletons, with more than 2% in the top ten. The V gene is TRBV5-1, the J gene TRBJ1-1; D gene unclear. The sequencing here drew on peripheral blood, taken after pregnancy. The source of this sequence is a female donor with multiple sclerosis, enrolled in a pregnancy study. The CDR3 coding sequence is TGCGCCAGCAGTTCCGCACAACCACTGAACACTGAAGCTTTCTTT. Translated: CASSSAQPLNTEAFF.